The entry that follows covers one T cell receptor beta chain sequence. V gave up 4 bases and J gave up 5 bases; unmatched junction bases: 6. The CDR3 length is 16 residues. The germline V gene has CDR1 MNHEY and CDR2 SVGAGI. The data were produced by immunoSEQ multiplex PCR, yet TCRdb's version contains in-frame clones alone and is incomplete. Of 55,000 to 80,000 clones listed, about nine tenths are singletons. This sample was taken from a study of T cell changes during pregnancy in multiple sclerosis. The genes are TRBV6-5 and TRBJ2-5, with TRBD2 matching over 14 bases. Specimen: peripheral blood, collected after pregnancy. The receptor comes from a female donor in good health, enrolled as a control in a pregnancy study. CDR3 nucleotide sequence: TGTGCCAGCAGTTCCCTCGGGACTAGCGGGAGCGAGACCCAGTACTTC. The encoded protein is CASSSLGTSGSETQYF.